What follows are 9 T cell receptor beta chains derived from one specimen sequenced in a study of cytomegalovirus exposure and HLA in healthy donors. The PCR was carried out with 60 Vbeta primers and 13 Jbeta primers. TCRdb keeps only in-frame clones here, not all; method: immunoSEQ multiplex PCR. The repertoire includes approximately 190,000 clones, around 87% of them detected once, and roughly 1.3% sits in the top ten. Source material: PBMCs. These receptors came from a man in his thirties or forties in good health and CMV-seronegative.

This chain uses TRBV5-1 with TRBJ2-5, with D perhaps TRBD2 (6 bases). The DNA end is a closer match to TRBJ2-7, so the J assignment may be wrong. Per the germline V gene, CDR1 is SGHRS and CDR2 is YFSETQ. The CDR3 contains 19 residues. CDR3 loop: CASSFGPRGTGLSPYEQYF. CDR3 coding DNA: TGCGCCAGCAGCTTTGGACCGCGCGGGACCGGACTTTCCCCCTACGAGCAGTACTTC.

This sequence joins TRBV5-3 and TRBJ2-7; TRBD1 might be the D (5 bases). TRBV5-3 is labeled an ORF, and its function is uncertain. The CDR3 runs 16 residues. Deletions cut 4 bases from V and 3 bases from J, with 20 bases between. CDR3 DNA: TGTGCCAGAAGCCCGTCCTTCCGGACAAATAACTACGAGCAGTACTTC. As protein: CARSPSFRTNNYEQYF.

V and J are TRBV6-5 and TRBJ2-7; a possible D gene is TRBD2 (6 bases). Germline CDR1 MNHEY, CDR2 SVGAGI. The V and J ends lost 2 bases and 4 bases respectively, with 12 bases between them. The CDR3 has 14 residues. CDR3 region: CASSYHRDLYEQYF. In DNA, the CDR3 is TGTGCCAGCAGTTACCACCGGGACTTGTACGAGCAGTACTTC.

The J gene is TRBJ2-2, the V gene TRBV7-8, with 9 positions matching TRBD1. With V trimmed by 7 bases and J by 5 bases, 14 bases remained unmatched. The CDR3 runs 17 residues. Germline CDR1 reads SGHVS; CDR2 reads FQNEAQ. In DNA, the CDR3 is TGTGCCAGCACTCTAGGACCCTCCGGGACAGGGACCGGGGAGCTGTTTTTT. Amino acid sequence: CASTLGPSGTGTGELFF.

The chain uses TRBV28 and TRBJ2-7; TRBD2 matches 9 bases. V lost 5 bases to trimming and J lost 7 bases; unmatched junction nucleotides: 15. Per germline, CDR1 MDHEN and CDR2 SYDVKM. This CDR3 comprises 16 residues. CDR3 DNA sequence: TGTGCCAGCAGTGGGGGTGGGGCTAGCGGGACTGGGGAGCAGTACTTC. Translated: CASSGGGASGTGEQYF.

This chain connects TRBV14 to TRBJ2-1, with 7 bases that match TRBD2. CDR3 length: 15 amino acids. From germline, CDR1 is SGHDN and CDR2 FVKESK. After removal of 0 bases from V and 7 bases from J, the junction contained 6 bases not matched to a gene. CDR3 region: CASSQDPGGFNEQFF. The CDR3, as DNA: TGTGCCAGCAGCCAAGATCCCGGGGGGTTTAATGAGCAGTTCTTC.

Here the CDR3 DNA reads TGTGCCAGTAGCCCGGGGAGCGGTTCTTCCTACGAGCAGTACTTC. The encoded protein is CASSPGSGSSYEQYF. V and J are TRBV19 and TRBJ2-7; possibly TRBD2 for D (5 bases). This CDR3 is built from 15 residues. The ends were cut back, 6 bases at V and 1 base at J, with 16 bases in the middle. CDR1 and CDR2 from the germline V gene are LNHDA and SQIVND (reference sequence).

This clone came up a few times. The chain recombines TRBV19 with TRBJ1-5; TRBD1 aligns across 8 bases. Germline CDR1 is LNHDA and CDR2 is SQIVND (reference sequence). The ends lost 7 bases at V and 1 base at J; junction bases unmatched: 3. This CDR3 contains 14 residues. The CDR3 DNA is TGTGCCAGTAATGACAGGGGAAGCAATCAGCCCCAGCATTTT. It specifies CASNDRGSNQPQHF.

V and J are TRBV4-3 and TRBJ2-3; 11 nucleotides agree with TRBD2. This CDR3 spans 15 amino acids. Germline loops: CDR1 LGHNA, CDR2 YSLEER. Trimming removed 1 base from V and 6 bases from J; junction bases left unmatched: 3. CDR3 sequence: CASSQVAGGPDTQYF. The CDR3 DNA sequence: TGCGCCAGCAGCCAAGTAGCGGGGGGGCCGGATACGCAGTATTTT.